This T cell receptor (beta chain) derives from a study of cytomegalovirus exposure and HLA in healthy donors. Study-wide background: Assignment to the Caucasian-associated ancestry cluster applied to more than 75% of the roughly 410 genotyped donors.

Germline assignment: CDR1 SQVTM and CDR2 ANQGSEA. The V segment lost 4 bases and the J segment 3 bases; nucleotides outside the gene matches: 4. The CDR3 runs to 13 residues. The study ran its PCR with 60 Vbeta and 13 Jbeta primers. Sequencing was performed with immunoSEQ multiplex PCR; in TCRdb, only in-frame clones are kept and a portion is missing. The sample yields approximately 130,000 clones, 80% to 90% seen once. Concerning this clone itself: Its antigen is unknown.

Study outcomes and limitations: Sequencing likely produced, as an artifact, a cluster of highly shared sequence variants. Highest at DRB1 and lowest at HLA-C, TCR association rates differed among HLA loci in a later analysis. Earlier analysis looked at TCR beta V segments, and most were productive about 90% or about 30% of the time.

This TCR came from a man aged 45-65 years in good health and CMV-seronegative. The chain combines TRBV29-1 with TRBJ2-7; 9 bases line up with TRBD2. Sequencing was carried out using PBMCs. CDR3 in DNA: TGCAGCGTTGCCCTAGCGGGACACTACGAGCAGTACTTC. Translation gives CSVALAGHYEQYF.